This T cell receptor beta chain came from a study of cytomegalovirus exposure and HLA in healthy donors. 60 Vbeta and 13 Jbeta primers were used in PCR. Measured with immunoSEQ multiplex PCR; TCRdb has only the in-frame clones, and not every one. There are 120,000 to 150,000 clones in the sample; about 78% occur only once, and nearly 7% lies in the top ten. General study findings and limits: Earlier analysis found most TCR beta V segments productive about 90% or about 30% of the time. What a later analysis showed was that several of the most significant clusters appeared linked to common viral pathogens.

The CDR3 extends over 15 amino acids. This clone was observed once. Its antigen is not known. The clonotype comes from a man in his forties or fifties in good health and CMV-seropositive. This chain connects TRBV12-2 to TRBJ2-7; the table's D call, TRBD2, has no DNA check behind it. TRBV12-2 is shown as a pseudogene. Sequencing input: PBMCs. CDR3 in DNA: TGTGCAAGTCGCTTAACTAGCGGGAGTAGATACGAGCAGTACTTC. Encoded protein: CASRLTSGSRYEQYF.